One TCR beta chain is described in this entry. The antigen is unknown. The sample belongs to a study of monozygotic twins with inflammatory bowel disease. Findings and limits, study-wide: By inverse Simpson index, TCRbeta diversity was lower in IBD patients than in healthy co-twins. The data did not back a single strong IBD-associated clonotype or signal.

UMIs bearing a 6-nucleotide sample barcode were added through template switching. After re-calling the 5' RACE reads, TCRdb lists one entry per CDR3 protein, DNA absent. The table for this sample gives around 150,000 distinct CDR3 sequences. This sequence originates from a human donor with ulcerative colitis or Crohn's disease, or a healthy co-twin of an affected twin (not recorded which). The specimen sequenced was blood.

The CDR3 sequence: CASSQPGQGARGPGGYTF. The chain uses TRBV4-2 and TRBJ1-2; TCRdb outputs TRBD1, but without DNA this stays unchecked. Germline CDR1 LGHNA, CDR2 YNFKEQ. The CDR3 has 18 residues.